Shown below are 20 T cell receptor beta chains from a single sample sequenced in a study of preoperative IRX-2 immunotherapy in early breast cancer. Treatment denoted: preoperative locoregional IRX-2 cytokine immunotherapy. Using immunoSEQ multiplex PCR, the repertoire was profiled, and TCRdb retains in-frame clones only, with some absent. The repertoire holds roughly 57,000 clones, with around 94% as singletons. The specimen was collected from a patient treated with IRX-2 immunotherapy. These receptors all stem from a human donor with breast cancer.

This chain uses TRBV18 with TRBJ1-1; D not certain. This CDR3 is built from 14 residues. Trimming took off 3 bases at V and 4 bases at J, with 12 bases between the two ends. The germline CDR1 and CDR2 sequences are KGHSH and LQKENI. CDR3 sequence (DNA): TGTGCCAGCTCACCTCTGACTCAAGTCACTGAAGCTTTCTTT. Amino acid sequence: CASSPLTQVTEAFF. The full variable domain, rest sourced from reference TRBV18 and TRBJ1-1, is NAGVMQNPRHLVRRRGQEARLRCSPMKGHSHVYWYRQLPEEGLKFMVYLQKENIIDESGMPKERFSAEFPKEGPSILRIQQVVRGDSAAYFCASSPLTQVTEAFFGQGTRLTVV.

DNA for the CDR3: TGTGCCAGCAGCTCGACACGAACTAGCGGGGGGGCTGAAGAGCAGTACTTC. Translated, it gives CASSSTRTSGGAEEQYF. The chain has TRBV5-6 and TRBJ2-7; 13 nucleotides agree with TRBD2. CDR3 length equals 17 residues. Trimming removed 3 bases from V and 7 bases from J; junction bases left unmatched: 13. Germline V gene sequence: CDR1 SGHDT, CDR2 YYEEEE.

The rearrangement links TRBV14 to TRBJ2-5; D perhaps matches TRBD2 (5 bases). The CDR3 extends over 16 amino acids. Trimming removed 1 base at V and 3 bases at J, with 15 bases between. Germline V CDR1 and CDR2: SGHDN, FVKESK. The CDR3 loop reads CASSQGGLVGEETQYF. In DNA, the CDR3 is TGTGCCAGCAGCCAAGGCGGACTGGTTGGGGAAGAGACCCAGTACTTC.

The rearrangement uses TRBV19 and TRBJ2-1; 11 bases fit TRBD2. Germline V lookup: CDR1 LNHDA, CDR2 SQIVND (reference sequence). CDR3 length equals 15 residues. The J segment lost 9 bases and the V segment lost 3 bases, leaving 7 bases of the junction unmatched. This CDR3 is CASSIRLAGFSEQFF. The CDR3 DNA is TGTGCCAGTAGTATTCGACTAGCGGGGTTCAGTGAGCAGTTCTTC.

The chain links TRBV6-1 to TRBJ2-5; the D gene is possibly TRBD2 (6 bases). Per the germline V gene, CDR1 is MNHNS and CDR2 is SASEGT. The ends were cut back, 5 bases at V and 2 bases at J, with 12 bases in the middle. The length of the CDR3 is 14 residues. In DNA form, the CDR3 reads TGTGCCAGCAGTTCACCAGGACTACAAGAGACCCAGTACTTC. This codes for CASSSPGLQETQYF.

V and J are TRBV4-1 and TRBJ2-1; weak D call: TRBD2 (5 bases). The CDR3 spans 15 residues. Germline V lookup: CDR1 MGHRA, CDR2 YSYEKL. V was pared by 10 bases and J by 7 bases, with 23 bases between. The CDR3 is CATIDTASTGNEQFF. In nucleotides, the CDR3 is TGCGCCACCATAGACACAGCGTCCACGGGGAATGAGCAGTTCTTC.

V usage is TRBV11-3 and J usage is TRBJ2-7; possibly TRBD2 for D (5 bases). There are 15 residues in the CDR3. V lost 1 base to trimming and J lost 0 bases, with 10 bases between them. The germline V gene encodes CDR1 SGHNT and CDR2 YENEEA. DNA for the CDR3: TGTGCCAGCAGCTTAGGTGAGGGCGGCTCCTACGAGCAGTACTTC. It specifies CASSLGEGGSYEQYF.

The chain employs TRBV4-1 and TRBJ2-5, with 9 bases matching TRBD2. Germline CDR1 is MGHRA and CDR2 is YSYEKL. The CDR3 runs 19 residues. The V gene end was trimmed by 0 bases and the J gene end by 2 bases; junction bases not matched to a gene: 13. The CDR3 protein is CASSQDPPFEREVQETQYF. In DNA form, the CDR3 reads TGCGCCAGCAGCCAAGATCCCCCTTTTGAGCGGGAGGTACAAGAGACCCAGTACTTC.

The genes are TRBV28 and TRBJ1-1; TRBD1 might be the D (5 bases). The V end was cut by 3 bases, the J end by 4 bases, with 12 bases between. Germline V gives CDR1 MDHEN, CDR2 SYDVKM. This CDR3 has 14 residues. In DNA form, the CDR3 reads TGTGCCAGCAGTTTCTTTCAGGGTCGCACTGAAGCTTTCTTT. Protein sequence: CASSFFQGRTEAFF.

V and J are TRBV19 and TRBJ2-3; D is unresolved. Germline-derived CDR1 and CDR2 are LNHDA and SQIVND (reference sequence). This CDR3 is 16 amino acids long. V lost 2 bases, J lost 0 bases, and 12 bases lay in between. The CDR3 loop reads CASSIRAVASTDTQYF. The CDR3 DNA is TGTGCCAGTAGTATACGGGCGGTTGCTAGCACAGATACGCAGTATTTT.

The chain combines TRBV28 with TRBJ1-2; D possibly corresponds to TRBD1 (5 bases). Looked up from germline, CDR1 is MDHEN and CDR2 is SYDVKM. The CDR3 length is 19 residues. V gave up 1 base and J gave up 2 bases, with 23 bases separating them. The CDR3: CASSLLGLRPGPPNYGYTF. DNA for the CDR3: TGTGCCAGCAGTTTATTAGGACTCCGACCGGGACCGCCAAACTATGGCTACACCTTC.

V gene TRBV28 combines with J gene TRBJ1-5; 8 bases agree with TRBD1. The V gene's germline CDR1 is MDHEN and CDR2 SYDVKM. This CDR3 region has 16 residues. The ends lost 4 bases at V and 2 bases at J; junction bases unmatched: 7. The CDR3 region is CASSSTGEFGNQPQHF. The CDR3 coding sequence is TGTGCCAGCAGTTCGACAGGGGAATTTGGCAATCAGCCCCAGCATTTT.

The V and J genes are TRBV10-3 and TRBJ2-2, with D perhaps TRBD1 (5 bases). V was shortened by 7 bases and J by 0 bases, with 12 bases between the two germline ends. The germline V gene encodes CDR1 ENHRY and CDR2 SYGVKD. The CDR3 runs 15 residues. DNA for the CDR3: TGTGCCATCACCGAGGCAGGGCCGAACACCGGGGAGCTGTTTTTT. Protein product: CAITEAGPNTGELFF.

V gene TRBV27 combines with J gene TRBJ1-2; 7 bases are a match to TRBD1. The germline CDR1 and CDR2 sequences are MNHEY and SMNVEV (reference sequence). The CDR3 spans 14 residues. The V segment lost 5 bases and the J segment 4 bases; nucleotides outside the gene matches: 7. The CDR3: CASSPRQGGYGYTF. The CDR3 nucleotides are TGTGCCAGCAGTCCCCGACAGGGTGGCTATGGCTACACCTTC.

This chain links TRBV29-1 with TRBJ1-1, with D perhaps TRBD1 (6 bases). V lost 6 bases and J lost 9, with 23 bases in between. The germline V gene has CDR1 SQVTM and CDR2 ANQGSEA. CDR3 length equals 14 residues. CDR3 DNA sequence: TGCAGCGTCTCCAACCGGGACATTAAATCCCAAGCTTTCTTT. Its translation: CSVSNRDIKSQAFF.

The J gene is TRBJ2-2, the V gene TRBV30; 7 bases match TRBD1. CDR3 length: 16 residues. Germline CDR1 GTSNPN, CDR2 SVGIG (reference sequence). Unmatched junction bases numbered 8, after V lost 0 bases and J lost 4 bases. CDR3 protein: CAWSVGQGVVTGELFF. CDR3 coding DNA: TGTGCCTGGAGTGTTGGGCAGGGGGTCGTCACCGGGGAGCTGTTTTTT.

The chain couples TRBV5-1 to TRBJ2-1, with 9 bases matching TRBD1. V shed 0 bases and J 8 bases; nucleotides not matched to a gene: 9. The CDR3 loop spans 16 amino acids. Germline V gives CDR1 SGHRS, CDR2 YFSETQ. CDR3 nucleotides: TGCGCCAGCAGCTTGGCATTCGGGACAGGGTTCGATGAGCAGTTCTTC. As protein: CASSLAFGTGFDEQFF.

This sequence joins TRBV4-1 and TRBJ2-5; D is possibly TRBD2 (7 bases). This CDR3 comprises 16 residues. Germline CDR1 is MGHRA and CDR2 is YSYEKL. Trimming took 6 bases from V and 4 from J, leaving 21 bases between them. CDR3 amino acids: CASRQGRGTKRETQYF. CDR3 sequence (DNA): TGCGCCAGCAGGCAGGGGCGGGGGACGAAACGAGAGACCCAGTACTTC.

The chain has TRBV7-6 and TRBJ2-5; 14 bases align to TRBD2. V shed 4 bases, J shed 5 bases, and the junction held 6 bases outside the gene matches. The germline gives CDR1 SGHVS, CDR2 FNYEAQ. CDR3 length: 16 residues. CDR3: CASSSLGTSGSETQYF. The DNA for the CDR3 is TGTGCCAGCAGCTCCCTAGGGACTAGCGGGAGTGAGACCCAGTACTTC.

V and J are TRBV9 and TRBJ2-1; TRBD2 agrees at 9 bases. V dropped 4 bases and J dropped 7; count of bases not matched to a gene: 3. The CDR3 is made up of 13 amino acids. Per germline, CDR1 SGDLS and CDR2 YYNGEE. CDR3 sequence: CASSLAGGNEQFF. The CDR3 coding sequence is TGTGCCAGCAGCTTGGCGGGAGGGAATGAGCAGTTCTTC.